This entry lists 21 T cell receptor beta chains sequenced from one sample in a study of PD-L1 blockade in urothelial cancer. Some clones are missing from TCRdb's copy, which holds only in-frame ones; the method was immunoSEQ multiplex PCR. The sample has about 80,000 clones, approximately 90% seen once. The source material was PBMCs, sampled around atezolizumab (anti-PD-L1) treatment. These receptors all stem from a woman aged 65 to 85 with urothelial cancer.

The rearrangement joins TRBV2 to TRBJ2-5; weak D call: TRBD1 (6 bases). Germline CDR1 and CDR2: SNHLY and FYNNEI. V was shortened by 5 bases and J by 1 base, with 11 bases between the two germline ends. The CDR3 length is 14 residues. CDR3 loop: CASSIQGSQETQYF. The DNA for the CDR3 is TGTGCCAGCAGTATACAGGGATCCCAAGAGACCCAGTACTTC.

The chain couples TRBV5-1 to TRBJ2-1, with 7 bases aligning to TRBD2. The CDR3 has 16 amino acids. The trim removed 4 bases at V and 3 bases at J, leaving 10 bases unmatched. CDR1 and CDR2 from the germline V gene are SGHRS and YFSETQ. CDR3 protein: CASSPERPSGYNEQFF. CDR3 nucleotides: TGCGCCAGCAGCCCAGAACGGCCTAGCGGCTACAATGAGCAGTTCTTC.

J is TRBJ1-4 and V is TRBV6-6; 8 bases line up with TRBD1. CDR1 is MNHNY, CDR2 SVGAGI, per germline (reference sequence). CDR3 size: 15 residues. V lost 6 bases and J lost 7; bases outside the gene matches: 10. CDR3: CASRSIGQGAEKLFF. The CDR3 DNA reads TGTGCCAGCAGATCAATCGGACAGGGAGCTGAAAAACTGTTTTTT.

J is TRBJ1-6 and V is TRBV15; 9 bases align to TRBD1. Unmatched junction bases numbered 4, after V lost 7 bases and J lost 6 bases. Germline values: CDR1 LNHNV, CDR2 YYDKDF (reference sequence). CDR3 length: 14 amino acids. The CDR3 here is CATNWDRVNSPLHF. CDR3 DNA sequence: TGTGCCACCAACTGGGACAGGGTTAATTCACCCCTCCACTTT.

This clone showed up just once. This chain connects TRBV15 to TRBJ2-2; D might be TRBD2 (5 bases). Germline V lookup: CDR1 LNHNV, CDR2 YYDKDF (reference sequence). This CDR3 is 18 amino acids long. V was cut by 1 base and J by 4 bases, with 19 bases left in between. The CDR3 nucleotides read TGTGCCACCAGCAGAGCCTCCCATCCACCGAGCGGCACCGGGGAGCTGTTTTTT. This translates into CATSRASHPPSGTGELFF. Filled out from reference TRBV15 and TRBJ2-2, the complete variable domain reads DAMVIQNPRYQVTQFGKPVTLSCSQTLNHNVMYWYQQKSSQAPKLLFHYYDKDFNNEADTPDNFQSRRPNTSFCFLDIRSPGLGDTAMYLCATSRASHPPSGTGELFFGEGSRLTVL.

The genes are TRBV10-2 and TRBJ2-1, with 10 bases aligning to TRBD1. CDR1 WSHSY and CDR2 SAAADI come from the germline V gene. Losses at the gene ends were 6 bases for V and 2 bases for J; bases not matched to a gene: 4. This CDR3 has 15 amino acids. The CDR3 region has the DNA TGCGCCAGCAGGGGGGACAGGGGTACCTACAATGAGCAGTTCTTC. Translating it yields CASRGDRGTYNEQFF.

This chain uses TRBV5-4 with TRBJ2-5; D remains ambiguous. The length of the CDR3 is 13 residues. The V end was cut by 0 bases, the J end by 4 bases, with 7 bases between. Germline CDR1 reads SGHNT; CDR2 reads YYREEE (reference sequence). This CDR3 is CASSLVAGETQYF. The DNA of the CDR3 is TGTGCCAGCAGCTTGGTCGCAGGAGAGACCCAGTACTTC.

V is TRBV19 and J is TRBJ1-5, with TRBD1 identical over 10 bases. Germline lookup yields CDR1 LNHDA and CDR2 SQIVND (reference sequence). V was clipped by 3 bases and J by 7 bases; unmatched bases: 15. The CDR3 is 18 residues long. CDR3 protein: CASSMGPIRDRGFQPQHF. The DNA of the CDR3 is TGTGCCAGTAGTATGGGCCCTATCCGGGACAGGGGATTCCAGCCCCAGCATTTT.

The chain uses TRBV30 and TRBJ2-2, with TRBD1 matching over 10 bases. This CDR3 comprises 12 residues. J gave up 7 bases and V 5 bases, and 1 base lay outside the gene matches. Germline CDR1 reads GTSNPN; CDR2 reads SVGIG (reference sequence). The CDR3 coding sequence is TGTGCCTGGGGACAGGGGGTCGGGGAGCTGTTTTTT. Protein product: CAWGQGVGELFF.

The V and J genes are TRBV4-1 and TRBJ2-7; 9 bases fit TRBD2. Trimming took 2 bases from V and 2 from J; bases not matched to a gene: 10. The CDR3 spans 17 residues. CDR1 MGHRA and CDR2 YSYEKL come from the germline V gene. CDR3 protein: CASSQPLAGGPPYEQYF. The CDR3 coding sequence is TGCGCCAGCAGCCAACCACTGGCGGGAGGGCCCCCCTACGAGCAGTACTTC.

The chain employs TRBV5-1 and TRBJ1-4; 7 nucleotides align to TRBD1. With 4 bases clipped from V and 5 bases from J, the junction kept 8 bases outside the gene matches. The germline V gene encodes CDR1 SGHRS and CDR2 YFSETQ. This CDR3 spans 15 amino acids. The CDR3 sequence: CASSTTGTANEKLFF. For the CDR3, the DNA is TGCGCCAGCAGCACGACCGGGACAGCAAATGAAAAACTGTTTTTT.

Only one count was recorded for this clone. The chain combines TRBV5-1 with TRBJ1-4; 8 bases line up with TRBD1. CDR1 and CDR2 from the germline V gene are SGHRS and YFSETQ. The CDR3 totals 14 residues. Germline trimming cut 4 bases from V and 8 bases from J; bases unmatched to any gene: 7. CDR3 sequence (DNA): TGCGCCAGCAGCCAGGGACAGGAGGGGGAAAAACTGTTTTTT. Its protein product is CASSQGQEGEKLFF.

The rearrangement links TRBV2 to TRBJ2-5; D is possibly TRBD2 (6 bases). Per germline, CDR1 SNHLY and CDR2 FYNNEI. V was shortened by 6 bases and J by 13 bases, with 24 bases between the two germline ends. The CDR3 runs 14 residues. The CDR3 region has the DNA TGTGCCAGCAGGCCGGGGCTAGCGTCGGTGGGGATGTACTTC. Residues: CASRPGLASVGMYF.

V is TRBV5-4 and J is TRBJ2-1, with D hard to call. Germline CDR1 reads SGHNT; CDR2 reads YYREEE (reference sequence). The germline V and J ends were trimmed by 4 bases and 0 bases, with 5 bases remaining between them. The CDR3 runs 13 residues. The CDR3 is CASSRDSYNEQFF. DNA of the CDR3: TGTGCCAGCAGCCGCGACTCCTACAATGAGCAGTTCTTC.

The chain is built from TRBV18 and TRBJ2-7; D gene ambiguous. CDR3 length equals 14 residues. Trimming took 1 base from V and 2 from J, leaving 9 bases between them. CDR1 KGHSH and CDR2 LQKENI come from the germline V gene. The CDR3 DNA reads as TGTGCCAGCTCACCACAAGGAGAGGCCTACGAGCAGTACTTC. This sequence encodes CASSPQGEAYEQYF.

This chain joins TRBV29-1 and TRBJ2-7; TRBD1 matches at 7 bases. V lost 7 bases and J lost 0; bases outside the gene matches: 3. CDR3 length: 12 amino acids. Germline V gene sequence: CDR1 SQVTM, CDR2 ANQGSEA. CDR3 loop: CSARDSSYEQYF. DNA for the CDR3: TGCAGCGCACGGGACAGCTCCTACGAGCAGTACTTC.

The rearrangement joins TRBV4-3 to TRBJ2-7, with 10 bases that match TRBD1. With V trimmed by 0 bases and J by 4 bases, 0 bases remained unmatched. The CDR3 is 14 amino acids. Germline loops: CDR1 LGHNA, CDR2 YSLEER. This chain's CDR3 is CASSQEDRGYEQYF. Here the CDR3 DNA reads TGCGCCAGCAGCCAAGAGGACAGGGGGTACGAGCAGTACTTC.

V gene TRBV6-6 combines with J gene TRBJ1-5; D possibly corresponds to TRBD1 (6 bases). The CDR3 is 15 residues long. V was pared by 0 bases and J by 3 bases, with 9 bases between. CDR1 and CDR2 from the germline V gene are MNHNY and SVGAGI (reference sequence). The CDR3 is CASSYSGQINQPQHF. The CDR3 DNA follows: TGTGCCAGCAGTTACTCTGGACAGATCAATCAGCCCCAGCATTTT.

The V call is TRBV7-2, the J call TRBJ2-2; 8 bases fit TRBD1. CDR3 size: 16 residues. Germline-derived CDR1 and CDR2 are SGHTA and FQGNSA. V was clipped by 3 bases and J by 3 bases; unmatched bases: 6. The CDR3 region is CASSFEQGVDTGELFF. Written as DNA, the CDR3 is TGTGCCAGCAGCTTTGAACAGGGGGTGGACACCGGGGAGCTGTTTTTT.

The rearrangement uses TRBV7-2 and TRBJ1-6; possibly TRBD1 for D (5 bases). In germline, CDR1 is SGHTA, CDR2 FQGNSA. Trimming removed 8 bases at V and 8 bases at J, with 19 bases between. The CDR3 covers 15 residues. The CDR3 protein is CASSPWGRVDSPLHF. The DNA for the CDR3 is TGTGCCAGCTCCCCATGGGGCAGGGTTGATTCACCCCTCCACTTT. Based on the CDR3 plus reference TRBV7-2 and TRBJ1-6, the full variable domain is GAGVSQSPSNKVTEKGKDVELRCDPISGHTALYWYRQSLGQGLEFLIYFQGNSAPDKSGLPSDRFSAERTGGSVSTLTIQRTQQEDSAVYLCASSPWGRVDSPLHFGNGTRLTVT.

The chain is built from TRBV7-2 and TRBJ2-3; D gene unclear. The CDR3 runs 14 residues. Trimming shortened V by 3 bases and J by 4 bases, and 11 bases separated the two germline ends. Germline V gene data show CDR1 as SGHTA and CDR2 as FQGNSA. CDR3 loop: CASSFIRLADTQYF. In DNA form, the CDR3 reads TGTGCCAGCAGCTTTATCAGACTCGCAGATACGCAGTATTTT.